These T cell receptor beta chains were read from a single sample in a study of molecular identifiers for immune sequencing clone quantification. TCRdb processed the PCR reads anew with MiXCR; each CDR3 protein has one entry. The sample has about 630,000 distinct CDR3 sequences; over 25% are singletons. The sequenced sample consisted of naive CD8+ T cells from blood, with Jurkat cell RNA spiked in. Receptor source: a human donor in good health. Some libraries in this study had Jurkat cell RNA spiked in. Each CDR3 is given with its conserved first and last residue. D genes are given only for firm matches. Clone size appears in some rows only: once, few, many, or a class for an expanded clone.

cdr3_nt: TGCAGTGCTAGAGGGCTAGCGGGGGCAGGGACAGATACGCAGTATTTT
cdr3_aa: CSARGLAGAGTDTQYF
d_call: TRBD2
v_call: TRBV20-1
j_call: TRBJ2-3
clone_size: many

cdr3_nt: TGTGCCAGCAGCCAAAGTGGATGGGATACAGATACGCAGTATTTT
cdr3_aa: CASSQSGWDTDTQYF
d_call: -
v_call: TRBV4-2
j_call: TRBJ2-3
clone_size: many

cdr3_nt: TGCGCCAGCAGCCAGGCCCCCTATAATGAAAAACTGTTTTTT
cdr3_aa: CASSQAPYNEKLFF
d_call: -
v_call: TRBV4-1
j_call: TRBJ1-4
clone_size: -

cdr3_nt: TGTGCCAGCAGCCCGGGACCGGGCTATGAGCAGTTCTTC
cdr3_aa: CASSPGPGYEQFF
d_call: -
v_call: TRBV9
j_call: TRBJ2-1
clone_size: few

cdr3_nt: TGTGCCAGCAATTCTTTGGGGACAGGGGAAGAGACCCAGTACTTC
cdr3_aa: CASNSLGTGEETQYF
d_call: TRBD1
v_call: TRBV5-6
j_call: TRBJ2-5
clone_size: few

cdr3_nt: -
cdr3_aa: CASSFGTGAYEQCF
d_call: -
v_call: TRBV27
j_call: TRBJ2-7
clone_size: -

cdr3_nt: TGTGCCAGCTCACCACCGGACAGGGTGGGGTACGAGCAGTACTTC
cdr3_aa: CASSPPDRVGYEQYF
d_call: TRBD1
v_call: TRBV18
j_call: TRBJ2-7
clone_size: -

cdr3_nt: TGTGCCAGCAGTATATCAGGCCCGGCTGCTTTCTTT
cdr3_aa: CASSISGPAAFF
d_call: -
v_call: TRBV12-3/TRBV12-4
j_call: TRBJ1-1
clone_size: few

cdr3_nt: TGTGCCAGACTTACTAAAGAAGCGAAGTACAATGAGCAGTTCTTC
cdr3_aa: CARLTKEAKYNEQFF
d_call: -
v_call: TRBV3-2
j_call: TRBJ2-1
clone_size: -

cdr3_nt: TGCGCCAGCAGCCAGGGGGTAGCTTCTCCCTACGAGCAGTACTTC
cdr3_aa: CASSQGVASPYEQYF
d_call: -
v_call: TRBV4-3
j_call: TRBJ2-7
clone_size: many

cdr3_nt: TGCGCCAGCAACCAAGATTTCGGGGGTTCCTTCTACGAGCAGTACTTC
cdr3_aa: CASNQDFGGSFYEQYF
d_call: -
v_call: TRBV4-3
j_call: TRBJ2-7
clone_size: -

cdr3_nt: TGTGTCAGCAGCGTAGGTGGGACAGGGGTCACCGGGGAGCTGTTTTTT
cdr3_aa: CVSSVGGTGVTGELFF
d_call: TRBD1
v_call: TRBV9
j_call: TRBJ2-2
clone_size: -

cdr3_nt: TGTGCCAGTAGTATAGATATGGGACAGTTCGCCTACGAGCAGTACTTC
cdr3_aa: CASSIDMGQFAYEQYF
d_call: TRBD1
v_call: TRBV19
j_call: TRBJ2-7
clone_size: few

cdr3_nt: TGTGCCAGCAGAGAAATAGCGGGAGCCCCAGATACGCAGTATTTT
cdr3_aa: CASREIAGAPDTQYF
d_call: TRBD2
v_call: TRBV6-2/TRBV6-3
j_call: TRBJ2-3
clone_size: many

cdr3_nt: TGTGCCTGGAGTGTAAGGGGCACTGAAGCTTTCTTT
cdr3_aa: CAWSVRGTEAFF
d_call: -
v_call: TRBV30
j_call: TRBJ1-1
clone_size: few

cdr3_nt: TGTGCCAGCAGCCGGGACAGGGGGCACGAGCAGTACTTC
cdr3_aa: CASSRDRGHEQYF
d_call: TRBD1
v_call: TRBV27
j_call: TRBJ2-7
clone_size: many

cdr3_nt: TGTGCCAGCAGCTTATCGGCGGGAGAGCAATCATACGAGCAGTACTTC
cdr3_aa: CASSLSAGEQSYEQYF
d_call: TRBD2
v_call: TRBV13
j_call: TRBJ2-7
clone_size: -

cdr3_nt: TGTGCCAGCAAAGACCCCGGGGACACTGAAGCTTTCTTT
cdr3_aa: CASKDPGDTEAFF
d_call: -
v_call: TRBV19
j_call: TRBJ1-1
clone_size: few

cdr3_nt: TGTGCCAGCAGTTACGCGGCAGGGGAGTTGAACGCTGAAGCTTTCTTT
cdr3_aa: CASSYAAGELNAEAFF
d_call: -
v_call: TRBV6-6
j_call: TRBJ1-1
clone_size: -

cdr3_nt: TGTGCCAGCAGTTCCCTAGGACCCAATCAGCCCCAGCATTTT
cdr3_aa: CASSSLGPNQPQHF
d_call: -
v_call: TRBV27
j_call: TRBJ1-5
clone_size: many

cdr3_nt: TGTGCCAGCAGCGTAAGCGGGACCTACACAGATACGCAGTATTTT
cdr3_aa: CASSVSGTYTDTQYF
d_call: TRBD2
v_call: TRBV9
j_call: TRBJ2-3
clone_size: few

cdr3_nt: TGTGCCAGCAGCTTAGGAGGCGGGCCCCCCAATGAGCAGTTCTTC
cdr3_aa: CASSLGGGPPNEQFF
d_call: -
v_call: TRBV7-9
j_call: TRBJ2-1
clone_size: -

cdr3_nt: TGCGCCAGCAGCCCGACCATGGGGCCCAGCTATGGCTACACCTTC
cdr3_aa: CASSPTMGPSYGYTF
d_call: -
v_call: TRBV5-1
j_call: TRBJ1-2
clone_size: -

cdr3_nt: TGCGCCAGCAGCCAAGTTCCAGGGGGCACAGATACGCAGTATTTT
cdr3_aa: CASSQVPGGTDTQYF
d_call: -
v_call: TRBV4-1
j_call: TRBJ2-3
clone_size: few

cdr3_nt: TGTGCCAGCAGTGAAGTGGGGGCCGGGACTGAAGCTTTCTTT
cdr3_aa: CASSEVGAGTEAFF
d_call: -
v_call: TRBV6-1
j_call: TRBJ1-1
clone_size: many

cdr3_nt: TGCGCCAGCAGGCACAGGGGGATCTCCTATAATTCACCCCTCCACTTT
cdr3_aa: CASRHRGISYNSPLHF
d_call: TRBD1
v_call: TRBV4-3
j_call: TRBJ1-6
clone_size: -

cdr3_nt: TGCGCCAGCAGCCAACGAGCGGGGCTAAGCTCCTACGAGCAGTACTTC
cdr3_aa: CASSQRAGLSSYEQYF
d_call: TRBD2
v_call: TRBV4-1
j_call: TRBJ2-7
clone_size: few